This T cell receptor beta chain came from a study of radiation and T cells in renal cell carcinoma. Profiled with immunoSEQ multiplex PCR; TCRdb holds only in-frame clones, not every one. The sample consists of 150,000 or so clones, roughly 90% of them appearing once. CDR3 size: 16 residues. Germline lookup yields CDR1 LNHDA and CDR2 SQIVND (reference sequence). Unmatched junction bases numbered 6, after V lost 5 bases and J lost 2 bases. The time point was: baseline pretreatment blood. Documented treatment: 15 Gy SBRT to primary tumor, nephrectomy 4 weeks later. The patient's renal cell carcinoma had clear cell pathology.

V usage is TRBV19 and J usage is TRBJ2-6, with 7 positions matching TRBD1. This TCR derives from a woman between 65 and 79 years old with renal cell carcinoma. Material: blood, obtained from a patient whose treatment included radiotherapy and nephrectomy. The CDR3 DNA follows: TGTGCCAGTAGTGGGGGCAGGGGGACTGGGGCCAACGTCCTGACTTTC. Translated: CASSGGRGTGANVLTF. The complete variable domain, with remaining parts taken from reference TRBV19 and TRBJ2-6, reads DGGITQSPKYLFRKEGQNVTLSCEQNLNHDAMYWYRQDPGQGLRLIYYSQIVNDFQKGDIAEGYSVSREKKESFPLTVTSAQKNPTAFYLCASSGGRGTGANVLTFGAGSRLTVL.